This record covers a single T cell receptor (beta chain). Trimming stripped 6 bases from V and 0 bases from J, with 8 bases between. This CDR3 spans 14 amino acids. CDR1 is LNHDA and CDR2 is SQIVND in the germline V gene (reference sequence). This record belongs to a study of blood T cell repertoires in COVID-19. Sequencing used immunoSEQ multiplex PCR; TCRdb keeps in-frame clones, though not all of them. The table has about 430,000 clones, 70% to 90% seen once. The specimen was PBMCs or T cells enriched from blood (not recorded which). The TCR sequence derives from a woman under 30 who had been exposed to COVID-19. This sequence joins TRBV19 and TRBJ2-2; maybe TRBD1 (5 bases). CDR3 in amino acids: CASSVGPNTGELFF. CDR3 DNA: TGTGCCAGTAGCGTGGGGCCGAACACCGGGGAGCTGTTTTTT.